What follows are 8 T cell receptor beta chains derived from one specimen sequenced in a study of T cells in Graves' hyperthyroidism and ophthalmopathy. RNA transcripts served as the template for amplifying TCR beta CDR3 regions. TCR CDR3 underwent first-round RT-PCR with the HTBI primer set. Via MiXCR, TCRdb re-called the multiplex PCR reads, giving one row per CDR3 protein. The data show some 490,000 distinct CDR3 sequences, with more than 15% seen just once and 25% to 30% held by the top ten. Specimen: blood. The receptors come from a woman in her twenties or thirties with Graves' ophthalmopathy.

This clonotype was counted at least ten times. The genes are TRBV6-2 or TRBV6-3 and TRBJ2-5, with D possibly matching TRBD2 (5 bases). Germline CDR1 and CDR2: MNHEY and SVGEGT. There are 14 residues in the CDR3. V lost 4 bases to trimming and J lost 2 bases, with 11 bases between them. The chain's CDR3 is CASSSMDLQETQYF. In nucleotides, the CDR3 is TGTGCCAGCAGTTCAATGGACTTACAAGAGACCCAGTACTTC.

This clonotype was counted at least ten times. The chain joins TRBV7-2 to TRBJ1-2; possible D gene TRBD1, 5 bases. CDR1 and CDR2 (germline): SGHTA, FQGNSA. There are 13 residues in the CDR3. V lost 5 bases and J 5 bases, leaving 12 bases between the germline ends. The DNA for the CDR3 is TGTGCCAGCAGCACGACAGAGACGTATGGCTACACCTTC. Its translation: CASSTTETYGYTF. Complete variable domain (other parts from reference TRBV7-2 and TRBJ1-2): GAGVSQSPSNKVTEKGKDVELRCDPISGHTALYWYRQSLGQGLEFLIYFQGNSAPDKSGLPSDRFSAERTGGSVSTLTIQRTQQEDSAVYLCASSTTETYGYTFGSGTRLTVV.

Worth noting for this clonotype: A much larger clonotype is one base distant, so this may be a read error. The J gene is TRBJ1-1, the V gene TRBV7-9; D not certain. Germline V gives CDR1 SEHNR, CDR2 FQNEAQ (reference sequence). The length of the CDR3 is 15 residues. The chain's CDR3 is CTSSLVLRETVEAFF. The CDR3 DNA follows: TGTACCAGCAGCTTAGTACTCCGGGAAACGGTTGAAGCTTTCTTT.

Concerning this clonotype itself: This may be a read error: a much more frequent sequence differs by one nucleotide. In nucleotides, the CDR3 is TGTGCCAGCAGCCCTAAAGAGGGGAGGTGGAATGAGCAGTACTTC. Protein: CASSPKEGRWNEQYF. V is TRBV7-6 and J is TRBJ2-1, with D maybe TRBD2 (6 bases). Judging by the DNA end, TRBJ2-7 fits better; the J call may be wrong. CDR1 SGHVS and CDR2 FNYEAQ come from the germline V gene. The CDR3 runs to 15 residues.

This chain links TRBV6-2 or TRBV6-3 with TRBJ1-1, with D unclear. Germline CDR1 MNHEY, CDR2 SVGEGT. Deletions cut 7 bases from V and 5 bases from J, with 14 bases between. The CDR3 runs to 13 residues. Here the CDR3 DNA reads TGTGCCAGCATCCCCGGGATAGGAACTGAAGCTTTCTTT. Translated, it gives CASIPGIGTEAFF.

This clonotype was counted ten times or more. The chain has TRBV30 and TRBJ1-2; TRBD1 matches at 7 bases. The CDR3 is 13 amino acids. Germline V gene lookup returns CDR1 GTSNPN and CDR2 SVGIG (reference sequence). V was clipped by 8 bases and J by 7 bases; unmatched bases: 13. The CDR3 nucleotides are TGTGCCAGCACCGGGACAGTCTCTTCTGGCTACACCTTC. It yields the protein CASTGTVSSGYTF.

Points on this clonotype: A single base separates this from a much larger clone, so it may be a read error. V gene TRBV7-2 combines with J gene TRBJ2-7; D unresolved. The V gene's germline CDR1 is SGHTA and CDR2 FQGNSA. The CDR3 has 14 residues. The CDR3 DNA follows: TGTGCCAGCAGCTTAACTATGAGCTCCTACGCGCAGTACTTC. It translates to CASSLTMSSYAQYF.

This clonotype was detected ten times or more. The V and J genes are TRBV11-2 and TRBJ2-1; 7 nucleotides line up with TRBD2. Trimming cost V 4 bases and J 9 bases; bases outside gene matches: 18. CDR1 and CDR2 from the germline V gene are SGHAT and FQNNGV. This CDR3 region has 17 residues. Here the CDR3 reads CASSSLRPTTSPREQFF. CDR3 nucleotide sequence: TGTGCCAGCAGCTCCCTCCGGCCAACGACTAGCCCCCGTGAGCAGTTCTTC.